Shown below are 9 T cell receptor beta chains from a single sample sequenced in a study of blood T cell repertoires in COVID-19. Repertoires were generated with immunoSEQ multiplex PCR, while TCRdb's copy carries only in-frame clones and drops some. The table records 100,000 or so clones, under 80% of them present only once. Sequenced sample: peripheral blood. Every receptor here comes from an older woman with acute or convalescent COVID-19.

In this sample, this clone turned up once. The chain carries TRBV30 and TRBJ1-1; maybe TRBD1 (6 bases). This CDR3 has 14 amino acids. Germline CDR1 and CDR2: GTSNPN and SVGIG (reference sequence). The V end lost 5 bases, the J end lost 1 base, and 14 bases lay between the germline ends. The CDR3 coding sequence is TGTGCCTGGGCTATCGGACAGACGAACACTGAAGCTTTCTTT. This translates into CAWAIGQTNTEAFF. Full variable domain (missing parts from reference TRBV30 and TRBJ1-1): SQTIHQWPATLVQPVGSPLSLECTVEGTSNPNLYWYRQAAGRGLQLLFYSVGIGQISSEVPQNLSASRPQDRQFILSSKKLLLSDSGFYLCAWAIGQTNTEAFFGQGTRLTVV.

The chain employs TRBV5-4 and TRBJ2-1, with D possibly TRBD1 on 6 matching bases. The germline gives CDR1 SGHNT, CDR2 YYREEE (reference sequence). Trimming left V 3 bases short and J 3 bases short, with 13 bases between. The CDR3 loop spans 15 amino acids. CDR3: CASSWDRGGYNEQFF. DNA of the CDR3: TGTGCCAGCAGCTGGGATCGAGGGGGCTACAATGAGCAGTTCTTC.

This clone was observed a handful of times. CDR3 in amino acids: CASSLGTGAALGNTIYF. The DNA of the CDR3 is TGTGCCAGCAGCCTCGGGACAGGGGCCGCCCTTGGAAACACCATATATTTT. The J gene is TRBJ1-3, the V gene TRBV3-1 (or the pseudogene TRBV3-2), with 10 bases lining up with TRBD1. Germline V gives CDR1 LGHDT, CDR2 YNNKEL (reference sequence). V shed 4 bases, J shed 3 bases, and the junction held 9 bases outside the gene matches. The CDR3 spans 17 residues.

CDR3 residues: CASTWTSGSPTDTQYF. CDR3 nucleotide sequence: TGTGCCAGCACCTGGACTAGCGGGAGTCCCACAGATACGCAGTATTTT. V usage is TRBV7-2 and J usage is TRBJ2-3; 13 nucleotides line up with TRBD2. The CDR3 loop spans 16 amino acids. V shed 7 bases and J 2 bases; nucleotides not matched to a gene: 6. The germline V gene has CDR1 SGHTA and CDR2 FQGNSA.

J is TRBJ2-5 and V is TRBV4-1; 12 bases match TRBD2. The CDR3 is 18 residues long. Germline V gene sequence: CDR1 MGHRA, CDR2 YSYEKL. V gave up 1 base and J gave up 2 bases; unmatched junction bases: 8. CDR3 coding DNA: TGCGCCAGCAGCCAAGTCGCTAGCGGGGGGGCCTATCAAGAGACCCAGTACTTC. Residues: CASSQVASGGAYQETQYF.

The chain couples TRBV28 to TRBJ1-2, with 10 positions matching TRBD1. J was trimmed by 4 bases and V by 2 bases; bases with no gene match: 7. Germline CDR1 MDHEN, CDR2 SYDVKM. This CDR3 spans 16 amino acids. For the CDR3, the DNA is TGTGCCAGCAGTTTAAAAGGGACAGGGGTTATCTATGGCTACACCTTC. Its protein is CASSLKGTGVIYGYTF.

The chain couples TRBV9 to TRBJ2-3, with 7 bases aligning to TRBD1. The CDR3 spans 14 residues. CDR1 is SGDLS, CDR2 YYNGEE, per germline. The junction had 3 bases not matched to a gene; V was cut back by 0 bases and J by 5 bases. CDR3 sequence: CASSVVAGGDTQYF. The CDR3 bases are TGTGCCAGCAGCGTAGTGGCAGGGGGAGATACGCAGTATTTT.

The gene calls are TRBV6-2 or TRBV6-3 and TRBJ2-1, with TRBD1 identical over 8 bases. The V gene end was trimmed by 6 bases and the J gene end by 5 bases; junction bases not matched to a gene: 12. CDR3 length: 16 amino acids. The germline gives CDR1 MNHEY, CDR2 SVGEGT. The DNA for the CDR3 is TGTGCCAGCAGCCGTACCCCGGGACAGGTAGACAATGAGCAGTTCTTC. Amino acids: CASSRTPGQVDNEQFF.

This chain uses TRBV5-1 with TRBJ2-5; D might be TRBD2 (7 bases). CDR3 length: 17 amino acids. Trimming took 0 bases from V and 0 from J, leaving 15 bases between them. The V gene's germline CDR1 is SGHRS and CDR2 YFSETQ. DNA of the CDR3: TGCGCCAGCAGCTTGGCGGTTGGCGGGGGCGACCAAGAGACCCAGTACTTC. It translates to CASSLAVGGGDQETQYF.